The entry that follows covers one T cell receptor beta chain sequence. The antigen remains unidentified. TCRbeta library preparation incorporated unique molecular identifiers. TCRdb re-analysed the PCR reads in MiXCR, keeping a single row per CDR3 protein. The sample yields about 980,000 distinct CDR3 sequences, about 29% seen once. The record originates from a study of T-cell reconstitution after alpha-beta-depleted transplantation in children. Study-wide results and caveats: The study reportedly traced alpha-beta T cells about two months after transplant to several hundred expanded graft clones. Newly made T cells mostly supplied T-cell counts and diversity one year after transplant.

Per germline, CDR1 LGHNA and CDR2 YSLEER. Trimming removed 0 bases from V and 1 base from J; junction bases left unmatched: 11. There are 20 residues in the CDR3. This receptor was identified in a boy under two years old who had a stem cell transplant for SCID, so the T cells may come from the graft donor. Specimen: PBMCs, mostly from graft donor cells, collected 360 days after TCRalphabeta/CD19-depleted stem cell transplant. This chain uses TRBV4-3 with TRBJ2-1; TRBD2 aligns across 11 bases. CDR3 in DNA: TGCGCCAGCAGCCAAGATCCCCTGCTTCCTAGCGGGGGGTCCTACAATGAGCAGTTCTTC. Translation gives CASSQDPLLPSGGSYNEQFF.